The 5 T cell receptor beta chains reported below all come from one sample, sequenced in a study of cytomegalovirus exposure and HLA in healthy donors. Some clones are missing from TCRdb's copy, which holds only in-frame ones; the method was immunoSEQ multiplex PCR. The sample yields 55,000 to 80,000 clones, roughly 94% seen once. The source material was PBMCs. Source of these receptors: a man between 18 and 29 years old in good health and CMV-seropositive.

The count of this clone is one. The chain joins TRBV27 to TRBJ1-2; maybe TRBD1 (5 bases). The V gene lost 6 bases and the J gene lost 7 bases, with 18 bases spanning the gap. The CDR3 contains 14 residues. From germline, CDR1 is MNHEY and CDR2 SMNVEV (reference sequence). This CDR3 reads CASSPGWASGGYTF. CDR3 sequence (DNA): TGTGCCAGCAGCCCAGGGTGGGCCTCGGGTGGCTACACCTTC.

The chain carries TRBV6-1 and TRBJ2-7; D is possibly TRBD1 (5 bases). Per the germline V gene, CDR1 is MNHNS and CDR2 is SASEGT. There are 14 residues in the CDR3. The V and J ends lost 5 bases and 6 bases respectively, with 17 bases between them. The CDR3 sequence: CASSIPSTGLEQYF. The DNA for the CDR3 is TGTGCCAGCAGTATTCCCAGTACAGGCCTCGAGCAGTACTTC.

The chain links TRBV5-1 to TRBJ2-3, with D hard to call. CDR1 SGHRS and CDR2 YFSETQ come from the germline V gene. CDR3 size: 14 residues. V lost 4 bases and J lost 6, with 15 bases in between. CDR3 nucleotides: TGCGCCAGCAGCCTAGGTCGTGGGTCGGATACGCAGTATTTT. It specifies CASSLGRGSDTQYF.

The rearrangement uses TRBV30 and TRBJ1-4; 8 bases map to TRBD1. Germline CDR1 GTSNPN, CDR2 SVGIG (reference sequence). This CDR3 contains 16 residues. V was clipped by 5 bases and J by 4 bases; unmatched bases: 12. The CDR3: CAWDGTGTPFNEKLFF. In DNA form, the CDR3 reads TGTGCCTGGGATGGGACAGGCACTCCCTTTAATGAAAAACTGTTTTTT.

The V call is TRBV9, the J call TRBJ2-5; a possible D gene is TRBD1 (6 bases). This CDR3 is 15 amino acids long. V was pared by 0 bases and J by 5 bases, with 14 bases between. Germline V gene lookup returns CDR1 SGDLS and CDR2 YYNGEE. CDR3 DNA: TGTGCCAGCAGCGTAGCTACAGGGAAGTGGGAGACCCAGTACTTC. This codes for CASSVATGKWETQYF.